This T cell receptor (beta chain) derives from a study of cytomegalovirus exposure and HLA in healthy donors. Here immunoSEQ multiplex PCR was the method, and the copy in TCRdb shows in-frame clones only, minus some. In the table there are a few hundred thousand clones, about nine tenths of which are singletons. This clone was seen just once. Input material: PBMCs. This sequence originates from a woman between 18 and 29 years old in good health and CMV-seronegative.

CDR3 loop: CASSYHGLAGVYEQYF. The CDR3 DNA sequence: TGTGCCAGCAGCTACCATGGACTAGCGGGCGTCTACGAGCAGTACTTC. The V and J genes are TRBV7-2 and TRBJ2-7; 11 positions agree with TRBD2. V dropped 4 bases and J dropped 3; count of bases not matched to a gene: 8. Looked up from germline, CDR1 is SGHTA and CDR2 is FQGNSA. The CDR3 has 16 amino acids.